Presented here are 14 T cell receptor beta chains from one specimen sequenced in a study of blood T cells in healthy people across ages. Primers used in a second PCR of roughly 7 to 12 cycles were a sample-barcoded 5' primer and a J-beta primer mix. TCRdb used MiXCR to reprocess the 5' RACE reads, holding one entry per CDR3 protein. Of around 1.5 million distinct CDR3 sequences listed, approximately 59% were seen once; the top ten hold roughly 6.3%. The specimen was blood. These TCRs come from a man aged 18-30 years in good health.

CDR3 sequence reads: CASRTGQSMNTEAFF. In nucleotides, the CDR3 is TGTGCCAGCAGAACAGGGCAGTCGATGAACACTGAAGCTTTCTTT. The chain employs TRBV6-5 and TRBJ1-1; D possibly corresponds to TRBD1 (6 bases). This CDR3 has 15 residues. Germline CDR1 and CDR2: MNHEY and SVGAGI. Trimming took off 6 bases at V and 0 bases at J, with 14 bases between the two ends.

This clonotype was counted only a few times. The chain uses TRBV27 and TRBJ2-7; D is undetermined. V was clipped by 6 bases and J by 1 base, with 7 bases between them. Germline assignment: CDR1 MNHEY and CDR2 SMNVEV (reference sequence). The CDR3 sequence is 12 residues long. CDR3 protein: CASRAHSYEQYF. DNA of the CDR3: TGTGCCAGCAGAGCACATTCCTACGAGCAGTACTTC.

The J gene is TRBJ2-5, the V gene TRBV20-1; D call uncertain. The CDR3 is 13 amino acids. The germline gives CDR1 DFQATT, CDR2 SNEGSKA (reference sequence). Trimming pared 5 bases from V and 11 bases from J, leaving 21 bases between. CDR3: CSASPRTINEQYF. The CDR3, as DNA: TGCAGTGCTTCCCCTCGGACGATCAATGAGCAGTACTTC.

This chain uses TRBV9 with TRBJ2-3, with D possibly matching TRBD2 (6 bases). The germline CDR1 and CDR2 sequences are SGDLS and YYNGEE. This CDR3 is built from 13 residues. Between the trimmed V and J ends, which lost 10 bases and 0 bases, there was a span of 12 bases. The CDR3 loop is CACRRVSTDTQYF. CDR3 sequence (DNA): TGTGCCTGCCGGAGGGTTAGCACAGATACGCAGTATTTT. The full variable domain, rest sourced from reference TRBV9 and TRBJ2-3, is DSGVTQTPKHLITATGQRVTLRCSPRSGDLSVYWYQQSLDQGLQFLIQYYNGEERAKGNILERFSAQQFPDLHSELNLSSLELGDSALYFCACRRVSTDTQYFGPGTRLTVL.

In DNA, the CDR3 is TGTGCCAGTAGCGGGACAGGGACGGGTAGCAATCAGCCCCAGCATTTT. This encodes CASSGTGTGSNQPQHF. The chain combines TRBV19 with TRBJ1-5; 9 positions agree with TRBD1. This CDR3 spans 16 amino acids. CDR1 is LNHDA and CDR2 is SQIVND in the germline V gene (reference sequence). The trim removed 6 bases at V and 0 bases at J, leaving 6 bases unmatched. Together with reference TRBV19 and TRBJ1-5, the CDR3 gives the full variable domain: DGGITQSPKYLFRKEGQNVTLSCEQNLNHDAMYWYRQDPGQGLRLIYYSQIVNDFQKGDIAEGYSVSREKKESFPLTVTSAQKNPTAFYLCASSGTGTGSNQPQHFGDGTRLSIL.

This clonotype has a handful of counts. This chain joins TRBV12-3 or TRBV12-4 and TRBJ2-3, with 13 positions matching TRBD2. The CDR3 covers 17 residues. V shed 3 bases, J shed 3 bases, and the junction held 6 bases outside the gene matches. CDR3 amino acids: CASSFIPGLAGTDTQYF. In DNA form, the CDR3 reads TGTGCCAGCAGTTTTATCCCGGGACTAGCGGGGACAGATACGCAGTATTTT.

The chain combines TRBV27 with TRBJ1-1; 7 nucleotides align to TRBD1. The CDR3 is made up of 15 amino acids. V shed 6 bases and J 4 bases; nucleotides not matched to a gene: 11. Germline CDR1 reads MNHEY; CDR2 reads SMNVEV (reference sequence). CDR3 region: CASREIDREGTEAFF. In nucleotides, the CDR3 is TGTGCCAGCAGGGAGATCGACAGGGAGGGCACTGAAGCTTTCTTT.

This clonotype was seen more than once but under ten times. The rearrangement joins TRBV7-2 to TRBJ1-5, with no clear D. This CDR3 is built from 15 residues. The germline V gene encodes CDR1 SGHTA and CDR2 FQGNSA. V lost 5 bases and J lost 6, with 17 bases in between. CDR3 DNA sequence: TGTGCCAGCAGCCCGCAGGCGGGCACCGGTCAGCCCCAGCATTTT. The encoded protein is CASSPQAGTGQPQHF.

This clonotype came up a few times. The chain uses TRBV6-1 and TRBJ2-3; 9 nucleotides match TRBD1. This CDR3 region has 15 residues. Germline-derived CDR1 and CDR2 are MNHNS and SASEGT. Trimming removed 10 bases from V and 6 bases from J; junction bases left unmatched: 14. The DNA for the CDR3 is TGTGCCACCAACCCGGGGGACAGGGTTCCCGATACGCAGTATTTT. It codes for CATNPGDRVPDTQYF.

This chain uses TRBV7-6 with TRBJ2-5, with 10 positions matching TRBD1. Germline V CDR1 and CDR2: SGHVS, FNYEAQ. V lost 4 bases and J lost 11; bases outside the gene matches: 10. The CDR3 contains 14 residues. The CDR3 sequence: CASSYRDRGYQQYF. CDR3 nucleotide sequence: TGTGCCAGCAGCTACCGGGACAGGGGTTACCAGCAGTACTTC.

The chain combines TRBV4-1 with TRBJ1-2; 9 bases match TRBD1. This CDR3 comprises 16 residues. Germline loops: CDR1 MGHRA, CDR2 YSYEKL. V lost 0 bases to trimming and J lost 4 bases; unmatched junction nucleotides: 6. This CDR3 reads CASSQDRTGVPYGYTF. CDR3 bases: TGCGCCAGCAGCCAAGATCGGACAGGGGTCCCCTATGGCTACACCTTC.

Written as DNA, the CDR3 is TGTGCCAGCAGTGAATATAGTGAGCCGACCCAGTACTTC. It encodes CASSEYSEPTQYF. The chain joins TRBV25-1 to TRBJ2-7; D remains ambiguous. The DNA end favors TRBJ2-5, so the J call may be wrong. The CDR3 sequence is 13 residues long. Per the germline V gene, CDR1 is MGHDK and CDR2 is SYGVNS.

V gene TRBV29-1 combines with J gene TRBJ2-2; 7 bases are shared with TRBD1. The CDR3 sequence is 16 residues long. J lost 0 bases, V lost 5 bases, and 9 bases had no gene match. CDR1 is SQVTM and CDR2 is ANQGSEA in the germline V gene. CDR3 protein: CSVRTGVRPNTGELFF. For the CDR3, the DNA is TGCAGCGTTCGCACAGGGGTGAGACCGAACACCGGGGAGCTGTTTTTT.

The chain couples TRBV5-1 to TRBJ1-4; D may be TRBD1 (5 bases). This CDR3 has 15 amino acids. The germline V gene has CDR1 SGHRS and CDR2 YFSETQ. V gave up 0 bases and J gave up 8 bases, with 14 bases separating them. CDR3 DNA sequence: TGCGCCAGCAGCTTGGCCCGAGGGGATGGGGAAAAACTGTTTTTT. As protein: CASSLARGDGEKLFF.